These 27 T cell receptor beta chains came from one sample sequenced in a study of T cells in Graves' hyperthyroidism and ophthalmopathy (dated by TCRdb to the late 2010s). The protocol used for the library was multiplex PCR. Reads for this sample came from an Illumina HiSeq 2000. Amplification of TCR beta CDR3 regions was carried out from RNA transcripts. The TCR CDR3 was subjected to a first round of RT-PCR using the HTBI primer set and the Qiagen OneStep RT-PCR kit. The public reads were run again by TCRdb, first through fastp at Q25 and then through MiXCR, and only productive beta chains were kept. CDR3 protein duplicates are merged, each entry listing the most common genes and DNA. This sample holds a few hundred thousand distinct CDR3 sequences; 15% to 17% were observed only once. In total, the top ten clones hold under 8% of the sample. Sequencing used blood. These receptors were obtained from a woman in her 30s with Graves' hyperthyroidism.

The table lists this clonotype with a few counts. The genes are TRBV6-1 and TRBJ1-4, with a tentative D call TRBD1 (6 bases). Germline loops: CDR1 MNHNS, CDR2 SASEGT. The germline V and J ends were trimmed by 1 base and 0 bases, with 9 bases remaining between them. The CDR3 spans 16 residues. The CDR3 protein is CASSEVWTATNEKLFF. As DNA, the CDR3 is TGTGCCAGCAGTGAAGTATGGACAGCAACTAATGAAAAACTGTTTTTT.

The rearrangement uses TRBV27 and TRBJ2-1, with 8 nucleotides matching TRBD2. Germline V CDR1 and CDR2: MNHEY, SMNVEV (reference sequence). This CDR3 comprises 15 residues. J gave up 2 bases and V 5 bases, and 5 bases lay outside the gene matches. The CDR3 region has the DNA TGTGCCAGCAGTGAAGATAGCGGGACCTACAATGAGCAGTTCTTC. Its translation: CASSEDSGTYNEQFF.

This clonotype was observed a handful of times. V usage is TRBV20-1 and J usage is TRBJ1-1; D remains unclear. V was shortened by 5 bases and J by 0 bases, with 13 bases between the two germline ends. CDR1 is DFQATT, CDR2 SNEGSKA, per germline (reference sequence). This CDR3 region has 14 residues. CDR3 DNA: TGCAGTGCTCCCACCCGAGAACTGAACACTGAAGCTTTCTTT. It specifies CSAPTRELNTEAFF.

This clonotype was seen at least ten times. The gene calls are TRBV5-1 and TRBJ2-3; the match to TRBD2 covers 14 bases. V lost 3 bases to trimming and J lost 4 bases; unmatched junction nucleotides: 4. Germline values: CDR1 SGHRS, CDR2 YFSETQ. The CDR3 is made up of 16 amino acids. CDR3 coding DNA: TGCGCCAGCAGCTCCGCGGGACTAGCGGGAGCAGATACGCAGTATTTT. This sequence encodes CASSSAGLAGADTQYF.

Of note for this clonotype: It may be a read error: a sequence one base away is much more abundant. CDR3 loop: CSARERTGGNQPQHF. CDR3 in DNA: TGCAGTGCTAGAGAAAGGACAGGGGGCAATCAGCCCCAGCATTTT. J is TRBJ1-5 and V is TRBV20-1; 9 bases align to TRBD1. Per the germline V gene, CDR1 is DFQATT and CDR2 is SNEGSKA (reference sequence). J gave up 2 bases and V 0 bases, and 2 bases lay outside the gene matches. This CDR3 has 15 residues.

This clonotype was seen only a few times. Being one base from a much bigger clone, this may be a read error. The rearrangement uses TRBV10-2 and TRBJ2-1, with TRBD1 identical over 9 bases. CDR3 length equals 14 residues. The germline CDR1 and CDR2 sequences are WSHSY and SAAADI. The CDR3 DNA follows: TGCGCCAGCAGCCGGGACAGGGAATACAATAAGCAGTTCTTC. Amino acid sequence: CASSRDREYNKQFF.

This clonotype was counted ten times or more. Possible read error: a much larger clone is one base away. The CDR3 here is CASSQNTDTQYF. DNA for the CDR3: TGTGCCAGCAGCCAAAACACAGATACGCAGTATTTT. The V and J genes are TRBV14 and TRBJ2-3; D gene uncertain. Trimming shortened V by 2 bases and J by 2 bases, and 2 bases separated the two germline ends. The CDR3 has 12 amino acids. The germline gives CDR1 SGHDN, CDR2 FVKESK.

This clonotype was detected ten times or more. V usage is TRBV20-1 and J usage is TRBJ2-1; tentatively, D is TRBD2 (6 bases). This CDR3 has 14 residues. Trimming pared 7 bases from V and 0 bases from J, leaving 13 bases between. The germline V gene encodes CDR1 DFQATT and CDR2 SNEGSKA (reference sequence). The DNA for the CDR3 is TGCAGTGTACTCCGGGACTCCTCCTACAATGAGCAGTTCTTC. Translation gives CSVLRDSSYNEQFF.

This clonotype was observed many times. The chain employs TRBV30 and TRBJ1-3, with a tentative D call TRBD1 (5 bases). The CDR3 totals 13 residues. Germline CDR1 reads GTSNPN; CDR2 reads SVGIG (reference sequence). Trimming cost V 5 bases and J 2 bases, with 10 bases left between them. The chain's CDR3 is CAWDSSTGNTIYF. The CDR3 nucleotides read TGTGCCTGGGACAGCTCTACTGGAAACACCATATATTTT.

A few counts support this clonotype. The rearrangement joins TRBV6-2 or TRBV6-3 to TRBJ1-5; 7 bases are a match to TRBD1. Unmatched junction bases numbered 7, after V lost 6 bases and J lost 11 bases. CDR3 length: 12 amino acids. Germline V gene sequence: CDR1 MNHEY, CDR2 SVGEGT. This CDR3 reads CASSTGTVAQHF. DNA for the CDR3: TGTGCCAGCAGCACCGGGACAGTAGCCCAGCATTTT.

This clonotype was recorded at least ten times. J is TRBJ1-2 and V is TRBV5-4, with 7 bases aligning to TRBD1. V was clipped by 5 bases and J by 2 bases; unmatched bases: 6. Germline CDR1 and CDR2: SGHNT and YYREEE (reference sequence). This CDR3 has 14 amino acids. The CDR3 coding sequence is TGTGCCAGCAGTCGACAGGGCATGAACTATGGCTACACCTTC. It translates to CASSRQGMNYGYTF.

This clonotype was observed at least ten times. The J gene is TRBJ2-3, the V gene TRBV7-2, with TRBD1 as a possible D gene (6 bases). This CDR3 contains 14 residues. Germline loops: CDR1 SGHTA, CDR2 FQGNSA. V lost 5 bases and J lost 3, with 12 bases in between. Here the CDR3 reads CASSLGQNTDTQYF. Written as DNA, the CDR3 is TGTGCCAGCAGCCTAGGACAGAATACAGATACGCAGTATTTT.

In its sample, this clonotype was seen many times. The J gene is TRBJ2-1, the V gene TRBV20-1, with 11 bases aligning to TRBD2. CDR3 length: 17 residues. The V segment lost 0 bases and the J segment 5 bases; nucleotides outside the gene matches: 9. From germline, CDR1 is DFQATT and CDR2 SNEGSKA (reference sequence). CDR3 loop: CSARDTTTSGDNNEQFF. The CDR3 DNA reads as TGCAGTGCTAGAGATACCACGACTAGCGGGGATAACAATGAGCAGTTCTTC.

This clonotype was seen only a few times. The rearrangement joins TRBV20-1 to TRBJ2-7; the match to TRBD2 covers 8 bases. CDR1 and CDR2 from the germline V gene are DFQATT and SNEGSKA (reference sequence). Trimming cost V 3 bases and J 7 bases; bases outside gene matches: 11. The CDR3 consists of 14 residues. CDR3 DNA sequence: TGCAGTGCTAGTATACCGGGGGGGTTTTGGGAGCAGTACTTC. Protein sequence: CSASIPGGFWEQYF.

The chain couples TRBV27 to TRBJ2-2; 8 positions match TRBD2. CDR1 and CDR2 from the germline V gene are MNHEY and SMNVEV (reference sequence). The CDR3 spans 16 residues. Losses at the gene ends were 3 bases for V and 4 bases for J; bases not matched to a gene: 7. CDR3 region: CASSFHSGTRTGELFF. For the CDR3, the DNA is TGTGCCAGCAGTTTCCATAGCGGGACCCGCACCGGGGAGCTGTTTTTT.

In its sample, this clonotype was seen many times. The rearrangement uses TRBV7-2 and TRBJ1-2; TRBD1 aligns across 8 bases. Trimming removed 5 bases from V and 8 bases from J; junction bases left unmatched: 10. The CDR3 is made up of 14 amino acids. CDR1 SGHTA and CDR2 FQGNSA come from the germline V gene. The CDR3 loop is CASSPGQGKGGYTF. The DNA of the CDR3 is TGTGCCAGCAGCCCTGGACAGGGAAAGGGAGGCTACACCTTC.

This clonotype has just a few counts. The rearrangement links TRBV6-1 to TRBJ2-3; 16 nucleotides match TRBD2. The CDR3 loop spans 16 amino acids. Germline loops: CDR1 MNHNS, CDR2 SASEGT. The V gene end was trimmed by 6 bases and the J gene end by 5 bases; junction bases not matched to a gene: 5. CDR3 protein: CASSKGLAGGVDTQYF. As DNA, the CDR3 is TGTGCCAGCAGCAAGGGACTAGCGGGAGGGGTAGATACGCAGTATTTT.

There are a few counts of this clonotype. V and J are TRBV6-1 and TRBJ2-1; no reliable D call. There are 15 residues in the CDR3. Germline V CDR1 and CDR2: MNHNS, SASEGT. V was cut by 7 bases and J by 0 bases, with 13 bases left in between. CDR3 amino acids: CASTEAQSSYNEQFF. The CDR3 bases are TGTGCCAGCACCGAAGCGCAGAGCTCCTACAATGAGCAGTTCTTC.

This clonotype appeared many times. V and J are TRBV20-1 and TRBJ2-5; 10 bases match TRBD2. From germline, CDR1 is DFQATT and CDR2 SNEGSKA (reference sequence). The CDR3 is 19 amino acids. After removal of 1 base from V and 1 base from J, the junction contained 15 bases not matched to a gene. CDR3 bases: TGCAGTGCTAGAGTGGAAGGAGGACTAGCGGAAGTTCGCCAAGAGACCCAGTACTTC. This translates into CSARVEGGLAEVRQETQYF.

V is TRBV6-5 and J is TRBJ2-7; D perhaps matches TRBD1 (6 bases). This CDR3 is 14 amino acids long. V lost 0 bases, J lost 4 bases, and 10 bases lay in between. Germline CDR1 MNHEY, CDR2 SVGAGI. CDR3 protein: CASSYSRGEYEQYF. DNA of the CDR3: TGTGCCAGCAGTTACTCCAGGGGTGAATACGAGCAGTACTTC.

This clonotype has more than one count but fewer than ten. V gene TRBV13 combines with J gene TRBJ1-3; TRBD1 aligns across 8 bases. J gave up 4 bases and V 1 base, and 6 bases lay outside the gene matches. CDR3 length: 16 amino acids. Germline V lookup: CDR1 PRHDT, CDR2 FYEKMQ (reference sequence). CDR3: CASSLDWQGAGNTIYF. The CDR3 DNA is TGTGCCAGCAGCTTAGATTGGCAGGGGGCCGGAAACACCATATATTTT.

The table lists this clonotype with a few counts. The V and J genes are TRBV15 and TRBJ1-1; D perhaps matches TRBD1 (6 bases). Trimming took off 3 bases at V and 1 base at J, with 12 bases between the two ends. CDR1 and CDR2 from the germline V gene are LNHNV and YYDKDF (reference sequence). The length of the CDR3 is 15 residues. This CDR3 reads CATSSTRQANTEAFF. The DNA of the CDR3 is TGTGCCACCAGCAGCACCAGACAGGCGAACACTGAAGCTTTCTTT.

This clonotype was recorded at least ten times. The chain carries TRBV7-8 and TRBJ2-3; weak D call: TRBD1 (6 bases). This CDR3 comprises 14 residues. CDR1 and CDR2 from the germline V gene are SGHVS and FQNEAQ. V shed 2 bases and J shed 4 bases, with 10 bases lying between them. The CDR3 sequence: CASSLYQGSDTQYF. DNA of the CDR3: TGTGCCAGCAGCTTATATCAGGGGTCAGATACGCAGTATTTT.

The sample holds many counts of this clonotype. This sequence joins TRBV6-2 or TRBV6-3 and TRBJ1-5, with D perhaps TRBD1 (5 bases). V lost 7 bases and J 6 bases, leaving 10 bases between the germline ends. The V gene's germline CDR1 is MNHEY and CDR2 SVGEGT. This CDR3 has 12 residues. CDR3 nucleotide sequence: TGTGCCAGCATGACAGAATCTCAGCCCCAGCATTTT. Its translation: CASMTESQPQHF.

This clonotype was recorded at least ten times. The chain joins TRBV12-3 or TRBV12-4 to TRBJ2-3; TRBD2 matches 9 bases. J gave up 2 bases and V 1 base, and 4 bases lay outside the gene matches. This CDR3 contains 16 residues. CDR3 nucleotide sequence: TGTGCCAGCAGTTTAGGACTAGCGGATACCACAGATACGCAGTATTTT. It specifies CASSLGLADTTDTQYF.

This clonotype was found a few times. The chain links TRBV6-1 to TRBJ2-7; D is unclear. V was cut by 9 bases and J by 4 bases, with 10 bases left in between. The germline CDR1 and CDR2 sequences are MNHNS and SASEGT. This CDR3 is 11 amino acids long. CDR3 nucleotides: TGTGCCAGGGGGATTAGGTACGAGCAGTACTTC. Protein: CARGIRYEQYF.

Ten or more counts support this clonotype. This CDR3 is CASSLHGRGGTDTQYF. As DNA, the CDR3 is TGTGCCAGCAGCTTACACGGGAGGGGTGGGACAGATACGCAGTATTTT. The rearrangement links TRBV11-2 to TRBJ2-3; 8 bases are shared with TRBD2. The ends lost 2 bases at V and 3 bases at J; junction bases unmatched: 7. The CDR3 contains 16 residues. CDR1 SGHAT and CDR2 FQNNGV come from the germline V gene.